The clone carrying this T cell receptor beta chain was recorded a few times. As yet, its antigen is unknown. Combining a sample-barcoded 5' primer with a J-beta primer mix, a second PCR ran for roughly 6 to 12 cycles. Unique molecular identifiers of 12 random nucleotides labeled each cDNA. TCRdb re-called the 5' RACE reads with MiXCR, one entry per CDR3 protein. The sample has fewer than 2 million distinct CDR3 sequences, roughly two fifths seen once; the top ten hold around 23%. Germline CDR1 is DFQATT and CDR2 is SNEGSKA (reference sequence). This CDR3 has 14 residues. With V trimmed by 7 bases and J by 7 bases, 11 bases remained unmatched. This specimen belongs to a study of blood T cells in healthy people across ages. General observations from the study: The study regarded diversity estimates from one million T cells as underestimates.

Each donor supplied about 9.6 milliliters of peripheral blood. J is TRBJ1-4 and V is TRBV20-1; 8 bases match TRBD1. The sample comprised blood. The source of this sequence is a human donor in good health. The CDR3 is CSVGGGRGREKLFF. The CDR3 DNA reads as TGCAGTGTCGGGGGGGGCAGGGGGCGTGAAAAACTGTTTTTT.